This entry lists 26 T cell receptor beta chains sequenced from one sample in a study of shared clonotypes between healthy human individuals. TCRdb's copy holds only in-frame clones and misses some; the assay was immunoSEQ multiplex PCR. The table records about 2.4 million clones, approximately 93% of them present only once. The sequencing input was naive CD4+ T cells from PBMCs. Stated subset: CD45RA+ positively selected. The receptors originated from a man younger than 35 in good health. Some clones in this sample may be carry-over from other donors' samples.

The rearrangement uses TRBV12-2 and TRBJ1-5; TRBD1 is the table's D call, not checked against the DNA. TRBV12-2 is labeled a pseudogene. This CDR3 has 14 residues. The CDR3 DNA reads as TGTGCAAGTCGCTGGGCCGATAGCAATCAGCCCCAGCATTTT. It encodes CASRWADSNQPQHF.

The table lists this clone with a count of one. The V call is TRBV10-3, the J call TRBJ2-3, with 11 bases fitting TRBD2. CDR1 ENHRY and CDR2 SYGVKD come from the germline V gene. The CDR3 runs to 14 residues. The V gene end was trimmed by 10 bases and the J gene end by 5 bases; junction bases not matched to a gene: 8. CDR3 in DNA: TGTGCCACCGCACTAGCGGGAGATGTAGATACGCAGTATTTT. Its protein is CATALAGDVDTQYF.

As regards this clone: This same CDR3 is encoded by further DNA sequences in the sample. The V call is TRBV5-1, the J call TRBJ1-5, with D possibly being TRBD1 (5 bases). Trimming stripped 0 bases from V and 2 bases from J, with 6 bases between. The germline V gene has CDR1 SGHRS and CDR2 YFSETQ. The CDR3 has 14 amino acids. The CDR3, as DNA: TGCGCCAGCAGCTTGGTAGGGGGCAATCAGCCCCAGCATTTT. Its translation: CASSLVGGNQPQHF.

This chain joins TRBV28 and TRBJ2-3; D is possibly TRBD2 (6 bases). This CDR3 comprises 16 residues. From germline, CDR1 is MDHEN and CDR2 SYDVKM. V lost 5 bases and J 3 bases, leaving 18 bases between the germline ends. CDR3 in amino acids: CASSGILRDGTDTQYF. Written as DNA, the CDR3 is TGTGCCAGCAGTGGGATACTGCGGGACGGTACAGATACGCAGTATTTT. Based on the CDR3 plus reference TRBV28 and TRBJ2-3, the full variable domain is DVKVTQSSRYLVKRTGEKVFLECVQDMDHENMFWYRQDPGLGLRLIYFSYDVKMKEKGDIPEGYSVSREKKERFSLILESASTNQTSMYLCASSGILRDGTDTQYFGPGTRLTVL.

The chain has TRBV28 and TRBJ1-4; 8 bases align to TRBD1. With 6 bases clipped from V and 3 bases from J, the junction kept 15 bases outside the gene matches. The CDR3 loop spans 18 amino acids. Germline CDR1 is MDHEN and CDR2 is SYDVKM. Written as DNA, the CDR3 is TGTGCCAGCAGAAAATCTCACTTCCGACAGGGGTCTAATGAAAAACTGTTTTTT. Its protein product is CASRKSHFRQGSNEKLFF.

The sample holds a few counts of this clone. The rearrangement links TRBV4-1 to TRBJ1-1; D perhaps matches TRBD1 (6 bases). The CDR3 spans 14 residues. Germline CDR1 MGHRA, CDR2 YSYEKL. Deletions cut 5 bases from V and 1 base from J, with 11 bases between. The DNA for the CDR3 is TGCGCCAGCAGCTCACAGGGAAAGAACACTGAAGCTTTCTTT. Protein product: CASSSQGKNTEAFF.

The rearrangement uses TRBV28 and TRBJ1-5; maybe TRBD1 (6 bases). The CDR3 has 17 amino acids. Per germline, CDR1 MDHEN and CDR2 SYDVKM. V was cut by 4 bases and J by 1 base, with 17 bases left in between. The CDR3 spells CASSSPGGMGSNQPQHF. In DNA, the CDR3 is TGTGCCAGCAGTTCGCCTGGGGGCATGGGAAGCAATCAGCCCCAGCATTTT.

As concerns this clone: Other DNA sequences of this sample code for an identical CDR3. The V call is TRBV9, the J call TRBJ2-2; 9 bases agree with TRBD2. With V trimmed by 0 bases and J by 1 base, 1 base remained unmatched. The CDR3 runs 16 residues. From germline, CDR1 is SGDLS and CDR2 YYNGEE. The CDR3 bases are TGTGCCAGCAGCGTAGAACTAGCGGGGAACACCGGGGAGCTGTTTTTT. It translates to CASSVELAGNTGELFF.

In its sample, this clone was seen a few times. The V call is TRBV18, the J call TRBJ1-2; 7 positions agree with TRBD1. The CDR3 covers 13 residues. Germline values: CDR1 KGHSH, CDR2 LQKENI. Losses at the gene ends were 4 bases for V and 5 bases for J; bases not matched to a gene: 4. CDR3 residues: CASSRDSLYGYTF. The CDR3 coding sequence is TGTGCCAGCTCACGGGACAGCTTATATGGCTACACCTTC.

The chain employs TRBV6-5 and TRBJ2-7; D might be TRBD2 (5 bases). CDR1 is MNHEY, CDR2 SVGAGI, per germline. The V end lost 8 bases, the J end lost 0 bases, and 8 bases lay between the germline ends. The length of the CDR3 is 12 residues. The chain's CDR3 is CASGESSYEQYF. CDR3 nucleotides: TGTGCCAGCGGGGAGAGCTCCTACGAGCAGTACTTC.

The rearrangement links TRBV7-8 to TRBJ2-5; 7 bases agree with TRBD1. J gave up 5 bases and V 3 bases, and 12 bases lay outside the gene matches. Germline V gene sequence: CDR1 SGHVS, CDR2 FQNEAQ. The CDR3 spans 16 residues. CDR3 loop: CASSFPPGQWGETQYF. CDR3 DNA sequence: TGTGCCAGCAGCTTCCCACCGGGACAGTGGGGGGAGACCCAGTACTTC.

This chain uses TRBV20-1 with TRBJ1-1; D ambiguous. Germline V lookup: CDR1 DFQATT, CDR2 SNEGSKA (reference sequence). The CDR3 sequence is 11 residues long. Trimming shortened V by 2 bases and J by 7 bases, and 8 bases separated the two germline ends. CDR3: CSARRRDEAFF. CDR3 sequence (DNA): TGCAGTGCTAGAAGAAGAGATGAAGCTTTCTTT.

The CDR3 reads CASSTRDRRVNTEAFF. CDR3 sequence (DNA): TGTGCCAGCAGCACCAGGGACAGAAGAGTTAACACTGAAGCTTTCTTT. The chain is built from TRBV27 and TRBJ1-1; 7 positions match TRBD1. CDR1 and CDR2 (germline): MNHEY, SMNVEV (reference sequence). The CDR3 totals 16 residues. The J segment lost 2 bases and the V segment lost 6 bases, leaving 12 bases of the junction unmatched.

The chain combines TRBV5-4 with TRBJ1-2; D perhaps matches TRBD1 (6 bases). The CDR3 runs 16 residues. CDR1 is SGHNT, CDR2 YYREEE, per germline (reference sequence). Trimming shortened V by 3 bases and J by 0 bases, and 15 bases separated the two germline ends. CDR3 sequence reads: CASSWPDSRANYGYTF. The CDR3 DNA reads as TGTGCCAGCAGCTGGCCGGACAGCCGAGCTAACTATGGCTACACCTTC.

The rearrangement joins TRBV29-1 to TRBJ2-5; 7 bases map to TRBD1. The CDR3 contains 13 residues. J gave up 0 bases and V 4 bases, and 2 bases lay outside the gene matches. CDR1 and CDR2 (germline): SQVTM, ANQGSEA. CDR3 in amino acids: CSVGGQYQETQYF. CDR3 in DNA: TGCAGCGTTGGGGGACAGTACCAAGAGACCCAGTACTTC.

This clone appeared a single time. V usage is TRBV2 and J usage is TRBJ1-1; D gene unclear. Germline V CDR1 and CDR2: SNHLY, FYNNEI. Deletions cut 6 bases from V and 1 base from J, with 9 bases between. The CDR3 is made up of 13 amino acids. CDR3 DNA sequence: TGTGCCAGCAGCTCAACTCCGAACACTGAAGCTTTCTTT. Protein sequence: CASSSTPNTEAFF.

The genes are TRBV30 and TRBJ2-7; tentative D call: TRBD1 (6 bases). The CDR3 has 14 amino acids. Germline V CDR1 and CDR2: GTSNPN, SVGIG (reference sequence). V was trimmed by 5 bases and J by 2 bases, leaving 16 bases between them. The CDR3 loop is CAWGGLQATYEQYF. The CDR3 region has the DNA TGTGCCTGGGGGGGCCTGCAGGCTACCTACGAGCAGTACTTC.

Worth noting for this clone: Its ends do not fully match the called genes, so a read error is possible. The V gene is TRBV7-3, the J gene TRBJ1-1, with 7 nucleotides matching TRBD1. Germline values: CDR1 SGHTA, CDR2 FQGTGA. There are 11 residues in the CDR3. CDR3 loop: CASSTTGRAFF. The CDR3, as DNA: TGCGCCAGCAGCACGACAGGGAGAGCTTTCTTT. Full variable domain (rest looked up from reference TRBV7-3 and TRBJ1-1): GAGVSQTPSNKVTEKGKYVELRCDPISGHTALYWYRQSLGQGPEFLIYFQGTGAADDSGLPNDRFFAVRPEGSVSTLKIQRTERGDSAVYLCASSTTGRAFFGQGTRLTVV.

The rearrangement joins TRBV28 to TRBJ2-7, with TRBD1 as a possible D gene (5 bases). Looked up from germline, CDR1 is MDHEN and CDR2 is SYDVKM. This CDR3 contains 16 residues. Between the trimmed V and J ends, which lost 7 bases and 0 bases, there was a span of 19 bases. CDR3 sequence reads: CASTLARPGFSYEQYF. The CDR3 DNA reads as TGTGCCAGCACTCTGGCTCGGCCAGGGTTCTCCTACGAGCAGTACTTC.

The J gene is TRBJ1-1, the V gene TRBV6-6; TRBD1 is a possible D gene (6 bases). Looked up from germline, CDR1 is MNHNY and CDR2 is SVGAGI (reference sequence). This CDR3 spans 12 amino acids. V was cut by 8 bases and J by 5 bases, with 12 bases left in between. The DNA of the CDR3 is TGTGCCAGCGGGGGGCGGGTGACTGAAGCTTTCTTT. Its protein is CASGGRVTEAFF.

The chain couples TRBV7-2 to TRBJ1-5; a weak D match, TRBD1 (6 bases). V was clipped by 5 bases and J by 5 bases, with 13 bases between them. The CDR3 spans 14 residues. In germline, CDR1 is SGHTA, CDR2 FQGNSA. Here the CDR3 DNA reads TGTGCCAGCAGCGCAAGAGGGGGTGATCAGCCCCAGCATTTT. Its translation: CASSARGGDQPQHF. Supplemented by reference TRBV7-2 and TRBJ1-5, the full variable domain reads GAGVSQSPSNKVTEKGKDVELRCDPISGHTALYWYRQSLGQGLEFLIYFQGNSAPDKSGLPSDRFSAERTGGSVSTLTIQRTQQEDSAVYLCASSARGGDQPQHFGDGTRLSIL.

The chain recombines TRBV4-1 with TRBJ2-1; the match to TRBD2 covers 14 bases. The CDR3 is 17 residues long. CDR1 is MGHRA, CDR2 YSYEKL, per germline. V trimming: 1 base; J trimming: 8 bases; junction bases outside the gene matches: 7. CDR3 DNA sequence: TGCGCCAGCAGCCAAGGGTTGACTAGCGGGAGGGTTGATGAGCAGTTCTTC. Protein: CASSQGLTSGRVDEQFF.

The rearrangement links TRBV7-8 to TRBJ1-1; possible D gene TRBD1, 5 bases. CDR3 length equals 14 residues. The V gene's germline CDR1 is SGHVS and CDR2 FQNEAQ. The V gene lost 1 base and the J gene lost 4 bases, with 10 bases spanning the gap. The chain's CDR3 is CASSLVRQGTEAFF. CDR3 bases: TGTGCCAGCAGCTTAGTGCGGCAGGGCACTGAAGCTTTCTTT.

Note on this clone: At the DNA level, this CDR3 is encoded by other sequences in the same sample as well. The chain is built from TRBV9 and TRBJ1-1; maybe TRBD1 (5 bases). This CDR3 contains 15 residues. V was clipped by 2 bases and J by 1 base, with 12 bases between them. Germline loops: CDR1 SGDLS, CDR2 YYNGEE. The CDR3 is CASSVGTGGNTEAFF. In nucleotides, the CDR3 is TGTGCCAGCAGCGTTGGGACTGGTGGGAACACTGAAGCTTTCTTT. Full variable domain (remainder filled in from reference TRBV9 and TRBJ1-1): DSGVTQTPKHLITATGQRVTLRCSPRSGDLSVYWYQQSLDQGLQFLIQYYNGEERAKGNILERFSAQQFPDLHSELNLSSLELGDSALYFCASSVGTGGNTEAFFGQGTRLTVV.

About this clone: The same CDR3 can be traced to other DNA sequences in this sample. V is TRBV18 and J is TRBJ2-7, with 7 bases matching TRBD1. Trimming cost V 3 bases and J 0 bases; bases outside gene matches: 2. CDR3 size: 14 residues. Germline-derived CDR1 and CDR2 are KGHSH and LQKENI. The CDR3 sequence is CASSPDRSSYEQYF. DNA for the CDR3: TGTGCCAGCTCACCGGACAGGAGCTCCTACGAGCAGTACTTC.

This chain joins TRBV10-1 and TRBJ2-1; tentatively, D is TRBD1 (8 bases). The CDR3 spans 16 residues. The V end was cut by 4 bases, the J end by 5 bases, with 18 bases between. Germline CDR1 reads WNHNN; CDR2 reads SYGVQD (reference sequence). As DNA, the CDR3 is TGCGCCAGCAGTGGAACAGGGGGAGGGATTAACAATGAGCAGTTCTTC. Translating it yields CASSGTGGGINNEQFF.